The rows below give T cell receptor beta chains drawn from one sample of a study of cytomegalovirus exposure and HLA in healthy donors. Produced via immunoSEQ multiplex PCR; TCRdb's table is partial and in-frame only. The sample has about 130,000 clones, 80% seen once; the top ten hold 3% to 4%. Input material: PBMCs. The receptors derive from a woman aged 40 to 50 in good health and CMV-seronegative. Each CDR3 is given with its conserved first and last residue. The D gene is left open where the match is weak. Rows give clone size only sometimes, using once, few, many, or a class for an expanded clone.

V	J	D	size	CDR3	DNA
TRBV12-5	TRBJ2-3	TRBD1	once	CASGLGQGRDTQYF	TGTGCTAGTGGTTTAGGACAGGGACGAGATACGCAGTATTTT
TRBV15	TRBJ1-5	NA	NA	CATSRDGQSSQPQHF	TGTGCCACCAGCAGAGACGGACAGAGCAGTCAGCCCCAGCATTTT
TRBV28	TRBJ2-1	NA	NA	CASTLAGNYNEQFF	TGTGCCAGCACCCTGGCGGGTAACTACAATGAGCAGTTCTTC
TRBV28	TRBJ2-7	TRBD2	NA	CPSRRLAGGRGEQYF	TGTCCCAGCAGGCGTCTAGCGGGGGGGCGAGGCGAGCAGTACTTC
TRBV7-2	TRBJ2-7	TRBD1	NA	CASSTGQGDEQYF	TGTGCCAGCAGCACGGGACAGGGAGACGAGCAGTACTTC
TRBV6-5	TRBJ2-2	NA	NA	CASGRGAAGELFF	TGTGCCAGCGGCCGGGGGGCGGCGGGGGAGCTGTTTTTT
TRBV28	TRBJ2-1	TRBD2	NA	CASSETSGYNEQFF	TGTGCCAGCAGTGAGACTAGCGGGTACAATGAGCAGTTCTTC
TRBV4-3	TRBJ1-4	TRBD1	NA	CASSQDIGQGPTNEKLFF	TGCGCCAGCAGCCAAGATATCGGACAGGGCCCAACTAATGAAAAACTGTTTTTT
TRBV4-1	TRBJ1-6	TRBD1	NA	CASSQENAGGNSPLHF	TGCGCCAGCAGCCAAGAGAATGCAGGGGGTAATTCACCCCTCCACTTT
TRBV7-8	TRBJ1-5	NA	NA	CASSLPAGEGNQPQHF	TGTGCCAGCAGCTTACCTGCTGGAGAAGGCAATCAGCCCCAGCATTTT
TRBV15	TRBJ1-5	TRBD1	NA	CATSRETGAGNQPQHF	TGTGCCACCAGCAGGGAGACAGGGGCGGGCAATCAGCCCCAGCATTTT
TRBV15	TRBJ1-3	TRBD1	NA	CATSKLQGAGNTIYF	TGTGCCACCAGCAAGCTACAGGGGGCTGGAAACACCATATATTTT
TRBV19	TRBJ1-4	TRBD1	NA	CASSITGGTEKLFF	TGTGCCAGTAGTATAACAGGGGGAACTGAAAAACTGTTTTTT
TRBV2	TRBJ2-1	NA	NA	CASSAQQGILRGGEQFF	TGTGCCAGCAGTGCGCAGCAAGGGATCCTCAGGGGAGGGGAGCAGTTCTTC
TRBV28	TRBJ1-1	NA	NA	CASSFPGRGRTEAFF	TGTGCCAGCAGTTTCCCGGGCAGGGGCAGAACTGAAGCTTTCTTT
TRBV19	TRBJ1-3	NA	NA	CASSSTGSGNTIYF	TGTGCCAGTAGTTCGACAGGTTCTGGAAACACCATATATTTT
TRBV6-1	TRBJ1-4	NA	once	CASSEPGGNEKLFF	TGTGCCAGCAGTGAACCCGGGGGTAATGAAAAACTGTTTTTT
TRBV4-2	TRBJ2-1	TRBD2	NA	CASSHAGGPRNEQFF	TGTGCCAGCAGCCATGCGGGGGGGCCACGGAATGAGCAGTTCTTC
TRBV7-2	TRBJ2-5	NA	NA	CASSHPTGRETQYF	TGTGCCAGCAGCCACCCTACAGGGCGGGAGACCCAGTACTTC
TRBV2	TRBJ2-7	TRBD2	NA	CASYPLAGVPSDEQYF	TGTGCCAGCTACCCACTAGCGGGGGTTCCGAGCGACGAGCAGTACTTC
TRBV5-6	TRBJ2-3	NA	NA	CASSLDRGSTDTQYF	TGTGCCAGCAGCCTCGACCGGGGAAGCACAGATACGCAGTATTTT
TRBV4-1	TRBJ2-2	TRBD2	NA	CASSGRESGTGELFF	TGCGCCAGCAGCGGGCGGGAGTCGGGCACCGGGGAGCTGTTTTTT
TRBV4-2	TRBJ2-5	NA	NA	CASSQHQTSIGETQYF	TGTGCCAGCAGCCAGCATCAGACTAGTATAGGAGAGACCCAGTACTTC
TRBV19	TRBJ2-1	NA	NA	CASSPSDYLERFF	TGTGCCAGTAGTCCCTCGGACTATCTGGAGCGGTTCTTC
TRBV2	TRBJ1-4	NA	NA	CASKETVRLFF	TGTGCCAGCAAGGAGACAGTGCGACTGTTTTTT
TRBV28	TRBJ1-4	TRBD1	few	CASSLFLAGQGGKLFF	TGTGCCAGCAGTTTATTCCTTGCGGGACAGGGTGGAAAACTGTTTTTT
TRBV7-2	TRBJ2-3	TRBD2	NA	CASSLRSGGTDTQYF	TGTGCCAGCAGCTTACGTAGCGGGGGCACAGATACGCAGTATTTT
TRBV27	TRBJ2-5	TRBD2	NA	CASQVAGGLQETQYF	TGTGCCAGCCAGGTTGCGGGAGGCCTCCAAGAGACCCAGTACTTC
TRBV6-5	TRBJ2-5	NA	NA	CASSYSERYGETQYF	TGTGCCAGCAGTTACTCAGAGCGTTACGGGGAGACCCAGTACTTC
TRBV4-1	TRBJ1-4	TRBD1	NA	CASSQNLRQGANEKLFF	TGCGCCAGCAGCCAAAACCTAAGACAGGGGGCCAATGAAAAACTGTTTTTT
TRBV6-6	TRBJ2-1	NA	NA	CASSDQGGSYNEQFF	TGTGCCAGCAGTGATCAGGGCGGCTCCTACAATGAGCAGTTCTTC
TRBV5-1	TRBJ2-2	NA	NA	CASSSGQTNTGELFF	TGCGCCAGCAGCTCCGGACAGACGAACACCGGGGAGCTGTTTTTT
TRBV19	TRBJ2-5	TRBD2	once	CASTWTSGSKETQYF	TGTGCCAGTACGTGGACTAGCGGGAGCAAAGAGACCCAGTACTTC
TRBV6-6	TRBJ1-2	NA	NA	CASRPGTPPSRDGYTF	TGTGCCAGCAGACCGGGGACACCACCTTCGAGGGATGGCTACACCTTC
TRBV28	TRBJ2-7	NA	NA	CASSFRSSYEQYF	TGTGCCAGCAGTTTTAGAAGCTCCTACGAGCAGTACTTC
TRBV5-4	TRBJ2-3	NA	NA	CASSQDLGSADTQYF	TGCGCCAGCAGCCAAGATCTCGGGAGTGCAGATACGCAGTATTTT
TRBV5-1	TRBJ2-7	NA	NA	CASSFAGIYEQYF	TGCGCCAGCAGCTTTGCAGGGATCTACGAGCAGTACTTC
TRBV10-3	TRBJ1-2	NA	NA	CAISVARLDGYTF	TGTGCCATCAGTGTTGCTCGTTTAGATGGCTACACCTTC
TRBV10-2	TRBJ2-5	TRBD2	few	CASRGTSGIRETQYF	TGCGCCAGCAGGGGTACTAGCGGGATTCGAGAGACCCAGTACTTC
TRBV18	TRBJ1-2	TRBD1	few	CASSPGTAPRSGYTF	TGTGCCAGCTCACCCGGGACAGCCCCGAGGTCTGGCTACACCTTC
TRBV19	TRBJ1-1	NA	NA	CASSIPPFGVNTEAFF	TGTGCCAGTAGTATACCCCCCTTCGGGGTGAACACTGAAGCTTTCTTT
TRBV7-9	TRBJ1-2	TRBD1	NA	CASSPAGGRDGYTF	TGTGCCAGCAGCCCAGCAGGGGGCAGAGATGGCTACACCTTC
TRBV4-2	TRBJ2-3	TRBD2	few	CASSPGTTSTDTQYF	TGTGCCAGCAGCCCCGGGACTACCAGCACAGATACGCAGTATTTT
TRBV21-1	TRBJ1-6	NA	NA	CASSKRQLHSPLHF	TGTGCCAGCAGCAAAAGACAGTTACATTCACCCCTCCACTTT
TRBV11-1	TRBJ2-1	TRBD2	NA	CASSLVRGLAGEGEQFF	TGTGCCAGCAGCTTAGTCCGGGGACTAGCGGGAGAGGGTGAGCAGTTCTTC